This TCR beta chain was retrieved from a study of T cell repertoires in cytomegalovirus infection. Study-wide context: Based on public TCR beta signatures, there were indications of CMV infection and of a matching HLA type.

This CDR3 spans 15 amino acids. V was trimmed by 3 bases and J by 3 bases, leaving 15 bases between them. Germline V gene data show CDR1 as SGHDT and CDR2 as YYEEEE. TCRdb ran MiXCR on the reads and lists one entry per CDR3 protein. The data hold around 740,000 distinct CDR3 sequences, with roughly a third observed a single time. The genes are TRBV5-6 and TRBJ2-5; possibly TRBD1 or TRBD2 for D (5 bases each). The sample consisted of PBMCs. The origin of this receptor is a human donor in good health (CMV status not recorded). Some clones in this sample may be carry-over from other donors' samples. The CDR3 is CASSYYRDGEETQYF. The CDR3 nucleotides read TGTGCCAGCAGCTACTACCGGGACGGAGAAGAGACCCAGTACTTC.